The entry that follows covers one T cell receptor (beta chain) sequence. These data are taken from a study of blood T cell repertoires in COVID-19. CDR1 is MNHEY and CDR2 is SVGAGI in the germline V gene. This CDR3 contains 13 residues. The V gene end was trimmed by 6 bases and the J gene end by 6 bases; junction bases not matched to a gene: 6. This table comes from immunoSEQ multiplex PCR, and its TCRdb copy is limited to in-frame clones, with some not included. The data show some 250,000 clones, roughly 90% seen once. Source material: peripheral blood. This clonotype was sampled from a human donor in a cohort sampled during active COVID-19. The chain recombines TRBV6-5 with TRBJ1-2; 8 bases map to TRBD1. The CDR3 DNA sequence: TGTGCCAGCAGGACAGGGGACGTGAATGGCTACACCTTC. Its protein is CASRTGDVNGYTF.